A selection of T cell receptor beta chains follows, all from one sample in a study of multiple sclerosis patients with progressive multifocal leukoencephalopathy. Repertoires were generated with immunoSEQ multiplex PCR, while TCRdb's copy carries only in-frame clones and drops some. Seen here are roughly 32,000 clones, roughly 87% observed once, and the top ten hold about 5.7%. This material consisted of PBMCs, taken from a patient treated with natalizumab. These receptors all stem from a woman aged 40 to 50 with progressive multifocal leukoencephalopathy. Each CDR3 is given with its conserved first and last residue. A D gene is named only where the DNA matches it firmly. Not every row has a clone size; where given, it reads once, few, many or a size class.

TRBV18	-	-	TRBJ2-1	TGTGCCAGCTCACCGGATGAGGGCATGGGGATTTGGGAGCAGTTCTTC	CASSPDEGMGIWEQFF
TRBV6-6	-	-	TRBJ2-1	TGTGCCAGCAGTTTCGAAGCAGTGAGCTCCTACAATGAGCAGTTCTTC	CASSFEAVSSYNEQFF
TRBV4-1	-	-	TRBJ1-5	TGCGCCAGCAGCCAAGCGGACCTTCAGCCCCAGCATTTT	CASSQADLQPQHF
TRBV27	-	-	TRBJ2-3	TGTGCCAGCAGTTTCCAAGGGACAGATACGCAGTATTTT	CASSFQGTDTQYF
TRBV14	-	-	TRBJ1-5	TGTGCCAGCAGCCAAACCAGAAATCAGCCCCAGCATTTT	CASSQTRNQPQHF
TRBV5-1	once	TRBD2	TRBJ2-1	TGCGCCAGCAGCCCTCGGACTAGCGGGAACAATGAGCAGTTCTTC	CASSPRTSGNNEQFF
TRBV6-1	-	-	TRBJ2-5	TGTGCCAGCAGCGAACGGGGGCTGGAGACCCAGTACTTC	CASSERGLETQYF
TRBV28	-	-	TRBJ1-2	TGTGCCAGCAGCCCACATGGGCGTACTAACTATGGCTACACCTTC	CASSPHGRTNYGYTF
TRBV4-2	-	-	TRBJ1-1	TGTGCCAGCAGCCAAGATAAGGCCGGGTTGAACACTGAAGCTTTCTTT	CASSQDKAGLNTEAFF
TRBV7-2	-	TRBD1	TRBJ2-7	TGTGCCAGCAGCTCTAGCTGGGCAGGGGGCGAGCAGTACTTC	CASSSSWAGGEQYF
TRBV11-3	once	-	TRBJ2-3	TGTGCCAGCAGCTTAGACCCAACAGATACGCAGTATTTT	CASSLDPTDTQYF
TRBV19	-	-	TRBJ2-1	TGTGCCAGTAGGGACCCTTCCTACAATGAGCAGTTCTTC	CASRDPSYNEQFF
TRBV18	-	-	TRBJ2-7	TGTGCCAGCTCACCCGGGGTGAACTACGAGCAGTACTTC	CASSPGVNYEQYF
TRBV12-5	-	TRBD2	TRBJ2-7	TGTGCTAGTGGTGTCGGACTAGACGAGCAGTACTTC	CASGVGLDEQYF
TRBV25-1	-	TRBD1	TRBJ2-7	TGTGCCAGCAGCGAGGCGCCAGGGGGCGTCTACGAGCAGTACTTC	CASSEAPGGVYEQYF
TRBV6-5	-	TRBD1	TRBJ1-2	TGTGCCAGCAGTTACGGTCGGACAGGGGGTTATGGCTACACCTTC	CASSYGRTGGYGYTF
TRBV19	-	-	TRBJ2-7	TGTGCCAGTAGTATCGGGCAGGAGTGGGGGAGCTCCTACGAGCAGTACTTC	CASSIGQEWGSSYEQYF
TRBV5-1	-	-	TRBJ2-7	TGCGCCAGCAGCCCCGGGGGTCAATCTAGCGAGCAGTACTTC	CASSPGGQSSEQYF
TRBV7-9	-	TRBD2	TRBJ2-5	TGTGCCAGCAGCTTAGGGTTTAGCGGGAGAGGGGAGACCCAGTACTTC	CASSLGFSGRGETQYF
TRBV30	-	-	TRBJ2-6	TGTGCCTGGAGTTGGGGCTCTGGGGCCAACGTCCTGACTTTC	CAWSWGSGANVLTF
TRBV15	-	-	TRBJ1-5	TGTGCCACCAGCAGAGAAATGCGGCGGACGATCAATCAGCCCCAGCATTTT	CATSREMRRTINQPQHF
TRBV28	once	-	TRBJ2-7	TGTGCCAGCAGTTTTCGCCGCCCCGGCGAGCAGTACTTC	CASSFRRPGEQYF
TRBV7-2	once	TRBD1	TRBJ1-2	TGTGCCAGCAGCCCAGGGACAGGGGGCGGATCCGGCTATGGCTACACCTTC	CASSPGTGGGSGYGYTF
TRBV11-1	once	-	TRBJ2-7	TGTGCCAGCAGCCTAGCCGGAGGCTCCTACGAGCAGTACTTC	CASSLAGGSYEQYF
TRBV11-2	-	-	TRBJ1-4	TGTGCCAGCAGCTTAGCCACAGGGGAAAAACTGTTTTTT	CASSLATGEKLFF
TRBV6-1	-	TRBD1	TRBJ1-3	TGTGCCAGCAGGACAGGGGGCAGGACTGGAAACACCATATATTTT	CASRTGGRTGNTIYF
TRBV4-1	-	-	TRBJ1-4	TGCGCCAGCAGCCCCTCCACTAATGAAAAACTGTTTTTT	CASSPSTNEKLFF
TRBV7-2	-	TRBD2	TRBJ2-7	TGTGCCAGCAGCCCCCGGGAGCGAGGTGCGGGGGACGAGCAGTACTTC	CASSPRERGAGDEQYF
TRBV5-1	-	-	TRBJ1-1	TGCGCCAGCAGCTACCAGGTGAACACTGAAGCTTTCTTT	CASSYQVNTEAFF
TRBV2	-	TRBD2	TRBJ2-1	TGTGCCAGCATGGGGGGGACCGGGACTAGCGGTAGGGGCTACAATGAGCAGTTCTTC	CASMGGTGTSGRGYNEQFF
TRBV19	-	-	TRBJ2-1	TGTGCCAGTAGTTCTGACCGGACCTACAATGAGCAGTTCTTC	CASSSDRTYNEQFF
TRBV27	-	-	TRBJ2-7	TGTGCCAGCTCGTACGACACCAACTCCTACGAGCAGTACTTC	CASSYDTNSYEQYF
TRBV27	-	TRBD1	TRBJ2-7	TGTGCCAGCAGTACTGGGACAGGGGGAGATTACGAGCAGTACTTC	CASSTGTGGDYEQYF
TRBV30	-	-	TRBJ1-4	TGTGCCTGGAGTGTATTCTCCGAAAAACTGTTTTTT	CAWSVFSEKLFF
TRBV7-8	-	-	TRBJ2-1	TGTGCCAGCAGCTTATATTCCCTGAGGCGGGGCTCCTACAATGAGCAGTTCTTC	CASSLYSLRRGSYNEQFF
TRBV11-3	-	-	TRBJ2-6	TGTGCCAGCAGCACCCGTAGAGGGACTGGGGCCAACGTCCTGACTTTC	CASSTRRGTGANVLTF